These 3 T cell receptor beta chains were all obtained from the same sample, sequenced in a study of cytomegalovirus exposure and HLA in healthy donors. This PCR relied on a set of 60 Vbeta primers and 13 Jbeta primers. The data were produced by immunoSEQ multiplex PCR, yet TCRdb's version contains in-frame clones alone and is incomplete. The sample holds approximately 150,000 clones; 70% to 80% are singletons and the top ten take 2.1%. The sequencing sample was made of PBMCs. The receptors come from a man between 35 and 55 years old in good health and CMV-seronegative.

This clone has just one count. The V gene is TRBV7-2, the J gene TRBJ2-3; TRBD1 is a possible D gene (8 bases). V lost 5 bases, J lost 4 bases, and 25 bases lay in between. This CDR3 has 18 amino acids. Germline-derived CDR1 and CDR2 are SGHTA and FQGNSA. This CDR3 is CASSAAGTNRGRADTQYF. CDR3 DNA sequence: TGTGCCAGCAGCGCAGCCGGGACTAACAGGGGGAGGGCAGATACGCAGTATTTT.

V usage is TRBV6-1 and J usage is TRBJ2-5; D possibly corresponds to TRBD1 (6 bases). Trimming cost V 6 bases and J 2 bases, with 13 bases left between them. Germline assignment: CDR1 MNHNS and CDR2 SASEGT. This CDR3 is 14 amino acids long. In DNA form, the CDR3 reads TGTGCCAGCAGACCCGACAGGCTTCAAGAGACCCAGTACTTC. Translated, it gives CASRPDRLQETQYF.

This sequence joins TRBV19 and TRBJ1-5; tentatively, D is TRBD1 (6 bases). V was pared by 8 bases and J by 3 bases, with 14 bases between. Germline CDR1 and CDR2: LNHDA and SQIVND (reference sequence). This CDR3 region has 14 residues. In DNA, the CDR3 is TGTGCCAGTTGCAGGGGATATCTCAATCAGCCCCAGCATTTT. It specifies CASCRGYLNQPQHF.